The 3 T cell receptor beta chains in this list originate from one sample, sequenced in a study of blood T cell repertoires in COVID-19. Method: immunoSEQ multiplex PCR; TCRdb's copy keeps in-frame clones and lacks some. Among approximately 220,000 clones, 80% to 85% were seen once, and the ten largest hold roughly 2.3%. The sample consisted of peripheral blood. The receptors stem from a woman in her sixties or seventies with acute or convalescent COVID-19.

J is TRBJ2-5 and V is TRBV11-3, with 11 bases identical to TRBD1. This CDR3 comprises 16 residues. V gave up 5 bases and J gave up 5 bases; unmatched junction bases: 10. Germline assignment: CDR1 SGHNT and CDR2 YENEEA. Here the CDR3 reads CASSPRGTGGYETQYF. The CDR3 DNA sequence: TGTGCCAGCAGCCCACGCGGGACAGGGGGGTATGAGACCCAGTACTTC.

V is TRBV7-2 and J is TRBJ1-2, with a tentative D call TRBD1 (6 bases). The V end was cut by 4 bases, the J end by 6 bases, with 18 bases between. The V gene's germline CDR1 is SGHTA and CDR2 FQGNSA. The CDR3 consists of 15 residues. The chain's CDR3 is CASSSVRAGADGYTF. The CDR3 DNA reads as TGTGCCAGCAGCTCCGTTAGGGCAGGGGCGGATGGCTACACCTTC.

V gene TRBV6-5 combines with J gene TRBJ1-4; 8 bases match TRBD1. J was trimmed by 5 bases and V by 5 bases; bases with no gene match: 7. Germline lookup yields CDR1 MNHEY and CDR2 SVGAGI. This CDR3 comprises 15 residues. CDR3: CASSRGQGRNEKLFF. As DNA, the CDR3 is TGTGCCAGCAGTCGAGGACAGGGAAGGAATGAAAAACTGTTTTTT.